This is a list of T cell receptor beta chains from one sample in a study of shared clonotypes between healthy human individuals. Produced via immunoSEQ multiplex PCR; TCRdb's table is partial and in-frame only. Of over 2,000,000 clones in the sample, just under 95% are singletons; the top ten hold around 1.7%. Sequencing was performed on naive CD8+ T cells from PBMCs. The receptors originated from a man younger than 30 in good health. Some clones in this sample may be carry-over from other donors' samples. CDR3s include the opening cysteine and the closing phenylalanine or tryptophan. Each record gives: J gene, clone size, D gene, V gene, CDR3 DNA, CDR3 protein. The D gene is left open where the match is weak. Clone size is stated in some rows and not others, as once, few, many or a class when expanded.

>TRBJ2-1|.|.|TRBV7-6
TGTGCCAGCAGCTCCGCTAGCGCCTACAATGAGCAGTTCTTC
CASSSASAYNEQFF
>TRBJ1-4|.|TRBD1|TRBV11-2
TGTGCCAGCAGCTTAGGGATACAGGGGGTACACGGGAAACTGTTTTTT
CASSLGIQGVHGKLFF
>TRBJ2-7|once|TRBD1|TRBV5-4
TGTGCCAGCAGCCCGGGACAGGGGGCTTACGAGCAGTACTTC
CASSPGQGAYEQYF
>TRBJ2-7|.|TRBD2|TRBV6-5
TGTGCCAGCAGTCCGGGACTAGTAAAACCCCAGCAGTACTTC
CASSPGLVKPQQYF
>TRBJ2-1|.|.|TRBV2
TGTGCCACCACTCCTGGGGCAACCATTTACAATGAGCAGTTCTTC
CATTPGATIYNEQFF
>TRBJ2-3|.|TRBD1|TRBV7-9
TGTGCCAGCAGCTCCTCCGGGACAGTCACGGATACGCAGTATTTT
CASSSSGTVTDTQYF
>TRBJ2-3|.|.|TRBV7-6
TGTGCCAGCAGCTCGCTTACCTCAGGGATCACAGATACGCAGTATTTT
CASSSLTSGITDTQYF
>TRBJ2-5|.|TRBD2|TRBV18
TGTGCCAGCTCCGAGACTAGCGGGAGGCAAGAGACCCAGTACTTC
CASSETSGRQETQYF
>TRBJ1-1|.|.|TRBV9
TGTGCCAGCAGCGTATCCTGGGGGACTGAAGCTTTCTTT
CASSVSWGTEAFF
>TRBJ1-4|.|.|TRBV30
TGTGCCTGGAGTATCGGGATAAGGGATGAAAAACTGTTTTTT
CAWSIGIRDEKLFF
>TRBJ2-5|.|TRBD2|TRBV10-3
TGTGCCATCAGCGTGGGGACTAGCGCCCAAGAGACCCAGTACTTC
CAISVGTSAQETQYF
>TRBJ2-1|.|.|TRBV7-3
TGTGCCAGCAGTACCACTACAGGGAAGGGTGAGCAGTTCTTC
CASSTTTGKGEQFF
>TRBJ1-5|few|TRBD1|TRBV5-6
TGTGCCAGCAGCTCTGGGACAGGGCATCAGCCCCAGCATTTT
CASSSGTGHQPQHF
>TRBJ1-2|.|.|TRBV13
TGTGCCAGCAGCTCGCTTGGAGCGGCGGACTTGATAGGGGATGGCTACACCTTC
CASSSLGAADLIGDGYTF